A selection of T cell receptor beta chains follows, all from one sample in a study of T cell responses to AZD1222 COVID-19 vaccine. This table comes from immunoSEQ multiplex PCR, and its TCRdb copy is limited to in-frame clones, with some not included. The sample consists of 200,000 or so clones, 93% of them appearing once. Sequenced material: peripheral blood, taken 28 days after the second AZD1222 dose. Receptor source: an adult who received the AZD1222 COVID-19 vaccine. Both conserved end residues are part of each CDR3. A D gene is named only where the DNA matches it firmly. Expanded clones get a size class; other rows say once, few or many, or leave the size out.

v_call: TRBV7-9
j_call: TRBJ2-7
d_call: .
clone_size: .
cdr3_aa: CASSLAGTVGGEQYF
cdr3_nt: TGTGCCAGCAGCTTAGCGGGGACAGTCGGGGGCGAGCAGTACTTC

v_call: TRBV30
j_call: TRBJ2-3
d_call: .
clone_size: .
cdr3_aa: CAWSFLTDTQYF
cdr3_nt: TGTGCCTGGAGTTTTTTAACAGATACGCAGTATTTT

v_call: TRBV2
j_call: TRBJ1-2
d_call: .
clone_size: .
cdr3_aa: CVSGRPRSGYTF
cdr3_nt: TGTGTCTCGGGACGCCCTAGGTCTGGCTACACCTTC

v_call: TRBV19
j_call: TRBJ1-2
d_call: .
clone_size: .
cdr3_aa: CASSTSPGINRGYTF
cdr3_nt: TGTGCCAGTAGTACCTCGCCAGGGATTAATAGGGGCTACACCTTC

v_call: TRBV29-1
j_call: TRBJ2-3
d_call: .
clone_size: .
cdr3_aa: CSVDPFSGQSTQYF
cdr3_nt: TGCAGCGTTGACCCTTTTTCTGGCCAAAGTACGCAGTATTTT

v_call: TRBV3-1/TRBV3-2
j_call: TRBJ1-1
d_call: .
clone_size: .
cdr3_aa: CASSQVPDEAFF
cdr3_nt: TGTGCCAGCAGCCAAGTTCCGGATGAAGCTTTCTTT

v_call: TRBV7-9
j_call: TRBJ1-2
d_call: TRBD1
clone_size: .
cdr3_aa: CASSLFDRGMSYTF
cdr3_nt: TGTGCCAGCAGCTTATTCGACAGGGGGATGAGCTACACCTTC

v_call: TRBV6-5
j_call: TRBJ1-5
d_call: .
clone_size: .
cdr3_aa: CASSWGRGNQPQHF
cdr3_nt: TGTGCCAGCAGTTGGGGAAGGGGCAATCAGCCCCAGCATTTT

v_call: TRBV12-3/TRBV12-4
j_call: TRBJ1-2
d_call: .
clone_size: .
cdr3_aa: CASSLERTLGYTF
cdr3_nt: TGTGCCAGCAGTTTAGAGAGGACGCTTGGCTACACCTTC

v_call: TRBV4-1
j_call: TRBJ1-1
d_call: TRBD1
clone_size: .
cdr3_aa: CASSSRQGMNTEAFF
cdr3_nt: TGCGCCAGCAGCTCAAGACAGGGTATGAACACTGAAGCTTTCTTT

v_call: TRBV2
j_call: TRBJ1-3
d_call: TRBD1
clone_size: .
cdr3_aa: CASGQGMPGNTIYF
cdr3_nt: TGTGCCAGCGGACAGGGGATGCCTGGAAACACCATATATTTT

v_call: TRBV4-1
j_call: TRBJ1-5
d_call: TRBD1
clone_size: .
cdr3_aa: CASSQEGQGHQPQHF
cdr3_nt: TGCGCCAGCAGCCAAGAAGGACAGGGTCATCAGCCCCAGCATTTT

v_call: TRBV19
j_call: TRBJ1-2
d_call: .
clone_size: once
cdr3_aa: CASSAGNRNYGYTF
cdr3_nt: TGTGCCAGTAGTGCGGGAAATAGGAACTATGGCTACACCTTC

v_call: TRBV11-2
j_call: TRBJ2-6
d_call: .
clone_size: .
cdr3_aa: CASSLELSGANVLTF
cdr3_nt: TGTGCCAGCAGCTTAGAACTCTCTGGGGCCAACGTCCTGACTTTC

v_call: TRBV20-1
j_call: TRBJ1-2
d_call: .
clone_size: .
cdr3_aa: CSAREGAVYTF
cdr3_nt: TGCAGTGCTAGAGAGGGGGCTGTCTACACCTTC

v_call: TRBV6-5
j_call: TRBJ1-2
d_call: TRBD1
clone_size: few
cdr3_aa: CASIGQGAGYTF
cdr3_nt: TGTGCCAGCATCGGACAGGGGGCCGGCTACACCTTC

v_call: TRBV12-3/TRBV12-4
j_call: TRBJ2-7
d_call: .
clone_size: .
cdr3_aa: CASSKDGRSAQYF
cdr3_nt: TGTGCCAGCAGTAAGGACGGTCGCTCCGCGCAGTACTTC

v_call: TRBV14
j_call: TRBJ1-2
d_call: .
clone_size: .
cdr3_aa: CASSQSQGLGYTF
cdr3_nt: TGTGCCAGCAGCCAATCCCAGGGTCTTGGCTACACCTTC

v_call: TRBV20-1
j_call: TRBJ1-5
d_call: .
clone_size: .
cdr3_aa: CSAKANQPQHF
cdr3_nt: TGCAGTGCTAAGGCGAATCAGCCCCAGCATTTT

v_call: TRBV30
j_call: TRBJ1-1
d_call: .
clone_size: .
cdr3_aa: CAWSRRQGVRTEAFF
cdr3_nt: TGTGCCTGGAGTCGACGACAAGGGGTAAGGACTGAAGCTTTCTTT

v_call: TRBV30
j_call: TRBJ2-3
d_call: TRBD2
clone_size: .
cdr3_aa: CAWSPGTSGGTDTQYF
cdr3_nt: TGTGCCTGGAGTCCCGGGACTAGCGGGGGCACAGATACGCAGTATTTT

v_call: TRBV18
j_call: TRBJ1-2
d_call: .
clone_size: .
cdr3_aa: CASSPDRSYGYTF
cdr3_nt: TGTGCCAGCTCACCCGACAGATCCTATGGCTACACCTTC

v_call: TRBV11-2
j_call: TRBJ1-3
d_call: .
clone_size: .
cdr3_aa: CASSPVRGFGNTIYF
cdr3_nt: TGTGCCAGCAGCCCAGTACGGGGCTTTGGAAACACCATATATTTT

v_call: TRBV7-8
j_call: TRBJ2-7
d_call: .
clone_size: .
cdr3_aa: CASSPQGQRVSYEQYF
cdr3_nt: TGTGCCAGCAGCCCGCAAGGCCAGCGGGTCTCCTACGAGCAGTACTTC

v_call: TRBV6-7
j_call: TRBJ1-5
d_call: .
clone_size: .
cdr3_aa: CASSCTGPPPHSNQPQHF
cdr3_nt: TGTGCCAGCAGTTGCACGGGCCCACCTCCCCATAGCAATCAGCCCCAGCATTTT

v_call: TRBV11-2
j_call: TRBJ1-2
d_call: .
clone_size: .
cdr3_aa: CASSLGITNYGYTF
cdr3_nt: TGTGCCAGCAGCTTAGGGATTACTAACTATGGCTACACCTTC